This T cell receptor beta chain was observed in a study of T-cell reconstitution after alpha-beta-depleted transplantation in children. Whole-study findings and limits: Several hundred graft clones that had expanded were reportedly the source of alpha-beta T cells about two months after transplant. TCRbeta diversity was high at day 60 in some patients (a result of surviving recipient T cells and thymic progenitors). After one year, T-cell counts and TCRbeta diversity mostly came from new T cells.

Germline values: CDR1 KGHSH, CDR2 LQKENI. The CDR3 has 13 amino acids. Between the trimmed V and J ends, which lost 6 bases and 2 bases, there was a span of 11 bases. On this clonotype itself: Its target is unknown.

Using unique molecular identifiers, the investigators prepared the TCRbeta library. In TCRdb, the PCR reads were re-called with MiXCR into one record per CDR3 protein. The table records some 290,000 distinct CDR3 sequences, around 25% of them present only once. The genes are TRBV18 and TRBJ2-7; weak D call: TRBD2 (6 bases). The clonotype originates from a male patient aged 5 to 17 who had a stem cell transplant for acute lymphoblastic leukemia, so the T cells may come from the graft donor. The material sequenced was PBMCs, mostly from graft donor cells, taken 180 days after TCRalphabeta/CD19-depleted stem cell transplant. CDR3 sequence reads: CASSGGVPYEQYF. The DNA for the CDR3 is TGTGCCAGCTCCGGGGGAGTCCCCTACGAGCAGTACTTC.